This T cell receptor (beta chain) was identified during a study of blood T cells in healthy people across ages. Whole-study context: The template switching approach captured approximately one barcoded beta molecule for every two T cells.

Samples each yielded at least 5.5 micrograms of total RNA. As for this clonotype: Its specificity is not known.

PCR was performed a second time for roughly 7 to 12 cycles using a sample-barcoded 5' primer and a J-beta primer mix. In TCRdb, the 5' RACE reads were re-called with MiXCR into one record per CDR3 protein. The sample gives approximately 1.5 million distinct CDR3 sequences, 34% of which show up once; about 10% is in the top ten. The CDR3 totals 15 residues. J gave up 9 bases and V 3 bases, and 10 bases lay outside the gene matches. In germline, CDR1 is SGDLS, CDR2 YYNGEE. Findings of the study overall: Getting older went along with TCR beta diversity per million T cells dropping roughly linearly.

This chain uses TRBV9 with TRBJ2-1; 9 positions match TRBD1. The sequence derives from a woman between 25 and 40 years old in good health. The sequenced sample consisted of blood. The DNA for the CDR3 is TGTGCCAGCAGCGCGGGGGCGGGACAGGGCGGTGAGCAGTTCTTC. Residues: CASSAGAGQGGEQFF.